The clone carrying this T cell receptor (beta chain) has only one observation. Per the germline V gene, CDR1 is SGHDT and CDR2 is YYEEEE. After removal of 0 bases from V and 1 base from J, the junction contained 4 bases not matched to a gene. This CDR3 spans 17 amino acids. Patients with Susac syndrome showed fulfilment of recently defined diagnostic criteria for definite or probable disease. RNA was extracted with the RNeasy kit, and a quantity of about 0.5 to 1 ug was reverse transcribed using random hexamers. TCRdb redid the calling of the immunoSEQ multiplex PCR reads with MiXCR, one entry per CDR3 protein. The sample records around 200,000 distinct CDR3 sequences, 95% being singletons. This entry is derived from a study of CD8 T cells in Susac syndrome.

The source material was CD8+ T cells from PBMCs. This chain joins TRBV5-6 and TRBJ2-5; TRBD2 agrees at 12 bases. This clonotype originated in a human donor with Susac syndrome. CDR3 DNA sequence: TGTGCCAGCAGCTTGGGACTAGCGGGGGCCACCCAAGAGACCCAGTACTTC. This sequence encodes CASSLGLAGATQETQYF. The complete variable domain, with remaining parts taken from reference TRBV5-6 and TRBJ2-5, reads DAGVTQSPTHLIKTRGQQVTLRCSPKSGHDTVSWYQQALGQGPQFIFQYYEEEERQRGNFPDRFSGHQFPNYSSELNVNALLLGDSALYLCASSLGLAGATQETQYFGPGTRLLVL.